This T cell receptor beta chain emerged from a study of blood T cells in healthy people across ages. The authors ran a second PCR of roughly 6 to 12 cycles using a sample-barcoded 5' primer and a J-beta primer mix. TCRdb reprocessed the 5' RACE reads via MiXCR and lists one record per CDR3 protein. The data show over 500,000 distinct CDR3 sequences, around a quarter seen once. Trimming stripped 4 bases from V and 12 bases from J, with 14 bases between. This CDR3 contains 12 residues. Germline V CDR1 and CDR2: SGHRS, YFSETQ. This clonotype was observed a few times. The data also belong to a second study, concerning T cells of mothers and their children.

This clonotype originated in a boy aged 2-9 years in good health. The sequencing input was blood. V gene TRBV5-1 combines with J gene TRBJ2-4; weak D call: TRBD1 (6 bases). CDR3 DNA sequence: TGCGCCAGCAGCAACCGGGACACCCCTCAGTACTTC. Encoded protein: CASSNRDTPQYF.